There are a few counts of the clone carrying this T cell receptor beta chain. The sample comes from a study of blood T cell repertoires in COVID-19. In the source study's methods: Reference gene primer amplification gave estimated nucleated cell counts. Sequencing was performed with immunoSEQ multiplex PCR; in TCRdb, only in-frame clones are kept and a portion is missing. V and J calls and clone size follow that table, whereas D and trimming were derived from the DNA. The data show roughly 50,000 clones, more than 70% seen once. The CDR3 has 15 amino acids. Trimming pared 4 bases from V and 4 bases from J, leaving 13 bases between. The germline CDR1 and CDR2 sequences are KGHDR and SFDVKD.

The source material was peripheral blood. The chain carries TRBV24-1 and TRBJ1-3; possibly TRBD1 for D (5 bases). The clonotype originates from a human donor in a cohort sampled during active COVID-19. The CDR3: CATSDLRTIGNTIYF. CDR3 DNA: TGTGCCACCAGTGACCTAAGGACAATAGGAAACACCATATATTTT.